This TCR beta chain was documented in a study of T cells after yellow fever vaccination. Study in general: Fractions of limited cellularity were prepared by means of SMART-Seq v4 Ultra Low Input. Overall study findings and caveats: Clones from primary vaccination mostly reappeared after the booster (less than 98% CD4, approximately 86% CD8). Faster peaking, at day 5 versus 15, marked a secondary response that was weaker.

Of note for this clonotype: Its specificity is not known.

It was through 5'RACE template switching that TCR cDNA was made, with a universal primer site and UMIs added. TCRdb processed the 5' RACE reads anew with MiXCR; each CDR3 protein has one entry. The profile shows around 320,000 distinct CDR3 sequences, about 4.5% of them singletons. CDR1 and CDR2 (germline): SGDLS, YYNGEE. The V and J ends lost 3 bases and 5 bases, in that order; junction bases with no gene match: 7. The CDR3 spans 15 residues. The TCR sequence derives from a man aged 18 to 29 who received the YFV17D yellow fever vaccine. The specimen comprised PBMCs, sampled 15 days after the yellow fever booster vaccination. The V call is TRBV9, the J call TRBJ2-7; 11 nucleotides line up with TRBD2. This CDR3 reads CASSGDSGGANEQYF. As DNA, the CDR3 is TGTGCCAGCAGCGGTGATAGCGGGGGGGCCAACGAGCAGTACTTC.